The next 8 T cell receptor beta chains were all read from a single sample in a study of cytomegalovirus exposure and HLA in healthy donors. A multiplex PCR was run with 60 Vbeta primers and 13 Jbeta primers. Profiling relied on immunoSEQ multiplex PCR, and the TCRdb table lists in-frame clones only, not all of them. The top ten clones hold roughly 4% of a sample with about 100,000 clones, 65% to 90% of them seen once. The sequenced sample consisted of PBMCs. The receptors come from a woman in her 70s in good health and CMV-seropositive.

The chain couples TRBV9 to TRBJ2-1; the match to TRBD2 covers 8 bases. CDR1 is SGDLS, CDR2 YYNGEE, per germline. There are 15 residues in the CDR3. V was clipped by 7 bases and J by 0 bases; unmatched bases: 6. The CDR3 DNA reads TGTGCCAGCGCCCTAGCGGGTAGCTCCTACAATGAGCAGTTCTTC. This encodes CASALAGSSYNEQFF.

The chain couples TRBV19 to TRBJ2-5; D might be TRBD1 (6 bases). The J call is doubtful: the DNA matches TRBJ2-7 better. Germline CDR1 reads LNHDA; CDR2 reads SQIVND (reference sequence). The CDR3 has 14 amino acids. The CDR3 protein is CASSPRQVVNEQYF. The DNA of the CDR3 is TGTGCCAGTTCTCCTCGACAGGTGGTCAACGAGCAGTACTTC.

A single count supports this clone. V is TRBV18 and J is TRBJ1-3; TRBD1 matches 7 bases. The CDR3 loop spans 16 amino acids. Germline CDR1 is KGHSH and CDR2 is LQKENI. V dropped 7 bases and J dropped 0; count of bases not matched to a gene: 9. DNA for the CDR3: TGTGCCAGCTTTGGACAGGCTATCCGCTCTGGAAACACCATATATTTT. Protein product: CASFGQAIRSGNTIYF.

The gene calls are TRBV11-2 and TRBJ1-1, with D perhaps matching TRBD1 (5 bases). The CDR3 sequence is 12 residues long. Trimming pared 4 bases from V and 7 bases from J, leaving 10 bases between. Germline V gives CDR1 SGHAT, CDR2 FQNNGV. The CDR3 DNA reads TGTGCCAGCAGCTGGGGGGAGGGTGAAGCTTTCTTT. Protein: CASSWGEGEAFF. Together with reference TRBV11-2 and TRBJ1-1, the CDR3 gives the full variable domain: EAGVAQSPRYKIIEKRQSVAFWCNPISGHATLYWYQQILGQGPKLLIQFQNNGVVDDSQLPKDRFSAERLKGVDSTLKIQPAKLEDSAVYLCASSWGEGEAFFGQGTRLTVV.

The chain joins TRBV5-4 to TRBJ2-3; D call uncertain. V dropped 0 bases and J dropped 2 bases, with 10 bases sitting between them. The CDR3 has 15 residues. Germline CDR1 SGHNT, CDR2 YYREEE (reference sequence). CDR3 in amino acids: CASSLGALNTDTQYF. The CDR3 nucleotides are TGTGCCAGCAGCTTGGGCGCTTTAAACACAGATACGCAGTATTTT.

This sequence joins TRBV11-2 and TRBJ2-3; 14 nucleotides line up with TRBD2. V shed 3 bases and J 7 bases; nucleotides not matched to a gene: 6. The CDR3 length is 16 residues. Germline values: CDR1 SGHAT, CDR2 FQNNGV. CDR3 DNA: TGTGCCAGCAGCTTGGGACTAGCGGGAGCCGGGAATACGCAGTATTTT. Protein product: CASSLGLAGAGNTQYF.

The CDR3 DNA reads TGCAGCGTTGAAGAGGGGGGACAGGGGTTGTACGAGCAGTACTTC. Encoded protein: CSVEEGGQGLYEQYF. The chain combines TRBV29-1 with TRBJ2-7, with 10 bases fitting TRBD1. V was pared by 0 bases and J by 4 bases, with 6 bases of the junction left unmatched. CDR1 and CDR2 (germline): SQVTM, ANQGSEA. The CDR3 sequence is 15 residues long.

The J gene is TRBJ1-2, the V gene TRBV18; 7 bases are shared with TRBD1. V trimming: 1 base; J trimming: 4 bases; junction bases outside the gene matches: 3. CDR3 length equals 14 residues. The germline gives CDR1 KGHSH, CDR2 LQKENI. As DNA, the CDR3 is TGTGCCAGCTCACCACAGGGACAGATCTATGGCTACACCTTC. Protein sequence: CASSPQGQIYGYTF.